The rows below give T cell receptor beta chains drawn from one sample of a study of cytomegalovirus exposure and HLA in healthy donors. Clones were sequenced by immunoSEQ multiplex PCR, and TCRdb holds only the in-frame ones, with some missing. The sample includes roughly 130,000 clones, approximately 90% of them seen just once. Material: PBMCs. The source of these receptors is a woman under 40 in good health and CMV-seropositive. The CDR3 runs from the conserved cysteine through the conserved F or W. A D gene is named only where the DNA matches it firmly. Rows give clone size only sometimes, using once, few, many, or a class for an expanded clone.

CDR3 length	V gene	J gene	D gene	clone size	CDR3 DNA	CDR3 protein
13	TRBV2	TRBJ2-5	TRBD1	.	TGTGCCAGCAGTAGACAGGGGCAAGAGACCCAGTACTTC	CASSRQGQETQYF
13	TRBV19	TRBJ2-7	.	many	TGTGCCAGTGGACTGAAAAGCTCCTACGAGCAGTACTTC	CASGLKSSYEQYF
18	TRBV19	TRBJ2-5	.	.	TGTGCCAGTAGTACTAACCTAGGCCCCAGGGGTGCGCAAGAGACCCAGTACTTC	CASSTNLGPRGAQETQYF
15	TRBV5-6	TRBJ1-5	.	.	TGTGCCAGCAGCTACCGGGACTTGCCCAGTCAGCCCCAGCATTTT	CASSYRDLPSQPQHF
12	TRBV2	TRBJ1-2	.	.	TGTGCCAGCCGCCGGGGGATGTATGGCTACACCTTC	CASRRGMYGYTF
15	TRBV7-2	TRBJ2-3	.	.	TGTGCCAGCAGCGACCCCCCGGGGGGCACAGATACGCAGTATTTT	CASSDPPGGTDTQYF
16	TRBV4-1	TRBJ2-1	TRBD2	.	TGCGCCAGCAGCCAATCACTAGCGGAAACCTACAATGAGCAGTTCTTC	CASSQSLAETYNEQFF
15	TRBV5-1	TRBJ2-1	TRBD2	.	TGCGCCAGCAGCGTGTCCGGGACTACGTACAATGAGCAGTTCTTC	CASSVSGTTYNEQFF
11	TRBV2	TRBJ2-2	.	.	TGTGCCACCCAGTACGCCGGGGAGCTGTTTTTT	CATQYAGELFF
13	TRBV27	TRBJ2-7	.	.	TGTGCCAGCAGTTTTGGGGCCTCCTACGAGCAGTACTTC	CASSFGASYEQYF
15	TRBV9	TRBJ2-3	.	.	TGTGCCAGCAGCGTAGGGGGAGTAAACACAGATACGCAGTATTTT	CASSVGGVNTDTQYF
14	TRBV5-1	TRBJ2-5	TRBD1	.	TGCGCCAGCAGCCCGGGACAGGGTCAGGAGACCCAGTACTTC	CASSPGQGQETQYF
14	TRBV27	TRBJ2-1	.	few	TGTGCCAGCAGTTTTAGTAGCGGCTACAATGAGCAGTTCTTC	CASSFSSGYNEQFF
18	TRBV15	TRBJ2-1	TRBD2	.	TGTGCCACCAGCAGAGATCATCGGCTAGCGGGAGTAGGCGATGAGCAGTTCTTC	CATSRDHRLAGVGDEQFF
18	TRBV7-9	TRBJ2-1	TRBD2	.	TGTGCCAGCAGCCATCCAACGGGTAGCGGGGATTCCTACAATGAGCAGTTCTTC	CASSHPTGSGDSYNEQFF
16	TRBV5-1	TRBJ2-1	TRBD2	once	TGCGCCAGCAGCATCCCGCTAGCGGGGTCCTACAATGAGCAGTTCTTC	CASSIPLAGSYNEQFF
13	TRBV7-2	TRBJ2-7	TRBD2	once	TGTGCCAGCAGCAATAGCGGGGGCTACGAGCAGTACTTC	CASSNSGGYEQYF
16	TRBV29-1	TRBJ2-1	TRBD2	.	TGCAGCGTTGAACTCGCCCCCAGCGGGAGATGGAATGAGCAGTTCTTC	CSVELAPSGRWNEQFF
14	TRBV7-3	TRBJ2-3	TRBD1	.	TGTGCCAGCAGCTTAACCGGGACAGGGGATACGCAGTATTTT	CASSLTGTGDTQYF
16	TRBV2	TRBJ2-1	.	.	TGTGCCAGCAGTGGGTCCTTAGCGGCCGCCTACAATGAGCAGTTCTTC	CASSGSLAAAYNEQFF
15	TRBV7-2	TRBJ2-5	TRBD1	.	TGTGCCAGCAGTCCGGTAACAGGGGTAAGGAAGACCCAGTACTTC	CASSPVTGVRKTQYF
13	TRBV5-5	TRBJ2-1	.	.	TGTGCCAGCAGCTTGGTATCTTCCAATGAGCAGTTCTTC	CASSLVSSNEQFF
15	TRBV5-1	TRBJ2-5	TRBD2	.	TGCGCCAGCAGCTTTCTAGCGGGCAACCAAGAGACCCAGTACTTC	CASSFLAGNQETQYF
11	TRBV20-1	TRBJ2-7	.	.	TGCAGTGCCCCTGCGGGGTACGAGCAGTACTTC	CSAPAGYEQYF
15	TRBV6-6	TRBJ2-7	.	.	TGTGCCAGCAGTGGCGGTGCGGCCTTAACCTACGAGCAGTACTTC	CASSGGAALTYEQYF
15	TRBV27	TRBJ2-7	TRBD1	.	TGTGCCAGCAGTCCAACACCTGACAGGGCGCGAGAGCAGTACTTC	CASSPTPDRAREQYF
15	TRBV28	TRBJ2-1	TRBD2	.	TGTGCCAGCAGTTCCGGACTAGCAGGCAACAATGAGCAGTTCTTC	CASSSGLAGNNEQFF
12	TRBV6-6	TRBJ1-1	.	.	TGTGCCAGCAATAAGCAGAACACTGAAGCTTTCTTT	CASNKQNTEAFF
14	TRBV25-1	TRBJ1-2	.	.	TGTGCCAGCAGTGGCCTGTCGGTTTCCTATGGCTACACCTTC	CASSGLSVSYGYTF
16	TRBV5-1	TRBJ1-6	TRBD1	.	TGCGCCAGCAGCCCCGGGACAGGGGGCGTCGGTTCACCCCTCCACTTT	CASSPGTGGVGSPLHF
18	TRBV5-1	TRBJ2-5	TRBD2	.	TGCGCCAGCAGCTCTCCCGGGACTAGCGGAGCCACCTGGGAGACCCAGTACTTC	CASSSPGTSGATWETQYF
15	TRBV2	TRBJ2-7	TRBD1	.	TGTGCCAGCAGGGAACACTCGGACAGGGGGTACGAGCAGTACTTC	CASREHSDRGYEQYF
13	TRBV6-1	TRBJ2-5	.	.	TGTGCCAGCAGTGATATGCCCGGAGAGACCCAGTACTTC	CASSDMPGETQYF
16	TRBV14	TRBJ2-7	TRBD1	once	TGTGCCAGCAGCCAAGTTAGGACAGGGGATTCCTACGAGCAGTACTTC	CASSQVRTGDSYEQYF
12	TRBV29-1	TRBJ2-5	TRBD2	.	TGCAGCGTTGCGCTAGCGGGAGAGACCCAGTACTTC	CSVALAGETQYF
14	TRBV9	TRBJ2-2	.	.	TGTGCCAGCAGCGCCCAGATCGTCACCGGGGAGCTGTTTTTT	CASSAQIVTGELFF
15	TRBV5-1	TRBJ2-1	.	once	TGCGCCAGCAGCCTTCTCCCCGGCTCCTACAATGAGCAGTTCTTC	CASSLLPGSYNEQFF
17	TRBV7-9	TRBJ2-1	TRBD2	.	TGTGCCGCAGCTGCCCCTAGCGGGGGTAGCTCCTACAATGAGCAGTTCTTC	CAAAAPSGGSSYNEQFF
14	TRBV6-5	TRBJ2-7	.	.	TGTGCCAGCAGCCCCCGGGAGTCAGCTAGTAAGCAGTACTTC	CASSPRESASKQYF
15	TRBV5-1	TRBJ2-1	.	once	TGCGCCAGCAGCTTGATGAGGCGGGCTTACAATGAGCAGTTCTTC	CASSLMRRAYNEQFF
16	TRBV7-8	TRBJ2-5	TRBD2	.	TGTGCCAGCAGTAGGGCCGGGACTAGGGGTCAAGAGACCCAGTACTTC	CASSRAGTRGQETQYF
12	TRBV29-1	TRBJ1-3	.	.	TGCAGCGTTGATGGCAGTCGAAACACCATATATTTT	CSVDGSRNTIYF
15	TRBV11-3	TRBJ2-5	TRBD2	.	TGTGCCAGCAGCCACAGCGGGGGGGCCGCGGAGACCCAGTACTTC	CASSHSGGAAETQYF
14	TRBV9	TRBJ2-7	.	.	TGTGCCAGCAGCGTAGCAAGTAGCTCCTACGAGCAGTACTTC	CASSVASSSYEQYF
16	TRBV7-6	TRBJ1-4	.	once	TGTGCCAGCAGCCCAGGGATTGGGGCGACTAATGAAAAACTGTTTTTT	CASSPGIGATNEKLFF
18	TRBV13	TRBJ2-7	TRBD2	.	TGTGCCAGCAGCGGAGGGACATTGACTAGCGGGGGGCAAGGTGAGCAGTACTTC	CASSGGTLTSGGQGEQYF
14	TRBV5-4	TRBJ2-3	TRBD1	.	TGTGCCAGCAGCTCCGGGACAGACACAGATACGCAGTATTTT	CASSSGTDTDTQYF
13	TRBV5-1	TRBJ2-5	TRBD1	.	TGCGCCAGCAGCCCCGACAGGGGGGAGACCCAGTACTTC	CASSPDRGETQYF
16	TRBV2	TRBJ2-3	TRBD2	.	TGTGCCAGCACCACCGGGACTAGCGGGAGCTCAGATACGCAGTATTTT	CASTTGTSGSSDTQYF
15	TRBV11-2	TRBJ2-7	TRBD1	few	TGTGCCAGCAGCCCTGGGGGGACAGGTATCTACGAGCAGTACTTC	CASSPGGTGIYEQYF
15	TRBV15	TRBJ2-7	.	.	TGTGCCACCAGCGTAACAGGGCCTAGCTCCTACGAGCAGTACTTC	CATSVTGPSSYEQYF
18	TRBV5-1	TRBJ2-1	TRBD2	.	TGCGCCAGCAGCTCTCATGGACTAGCGGGAGGGGATCACAATGAGCAGTTCTTC	CASSSHGLAGGDHNEQFF
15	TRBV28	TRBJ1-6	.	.	TGTGCCAGCAGTTGGAAGGGGTCCTATAATTCACCCCTCCACTTT	CASSWKGSYNSPLHF
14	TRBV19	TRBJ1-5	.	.	TGTGCCAGTAGTATTGTCGGGGGGGCCCAGCCCCAGCATTTT	CASSIVGGAQPQHF
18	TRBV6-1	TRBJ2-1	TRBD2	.	TGTGCCAGCAGTGAGTGGCCTCCTACTAGCGGGAGATTACATGAGCAGTTCTTC	CASSEWPPTSGRLHEQFF
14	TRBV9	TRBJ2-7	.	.	TGTGCCAGCAGCGTAGGCCAGGGCCACTACGAGCAGTACTTC	CASSVGQGHYEQYF
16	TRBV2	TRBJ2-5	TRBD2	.	TGTGCCAGCAGCGCTAACGCGGGGGGGCCCGGAGAGACCCAGTACTTC	CASSANAGGPGETQYF
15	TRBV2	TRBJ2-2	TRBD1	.	TGTGCCAGCAAACGAGGACAGGCCAGCACCGGGGAGCTGTTTTTT	CASKRGQASTGELFF
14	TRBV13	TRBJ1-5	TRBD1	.	TGTGCCAGCAGTGTCGGACAGGGCAATCAGCCCCAGCATTTT	CASSVGQGNQPQHF
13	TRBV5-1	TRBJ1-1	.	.	TGCGCCAGCAGCGGTTTACAGTTCCCTGAGGCTTTCTTT	CASSGLQFPEAFF